These 4 T cell receptor beta chains came from one sample sequenced in a study of cytomegalovirus exposure and HLA in healthy donors. Primers included in the PCR were 60 Vbeta and 13 Jbeta primers. Only in-frame clones appear in the TCRdb table, and some are missing; sequencing was by immunoSEQ multiplex PCR. Of 170,000 or so clones in the sample, 75% to 90% were seen once. The sample consisted of PBMCs. Receptor source: a man aged 45-65 years in good health and CMV-seronegative.

J is TRBJ2-1 and V is TRBV6-5, with TRBD2 identical over 10 bases. J lost 7 bases, V lost 0 bases, and 6 bases had no gene match. The CDR3 spans 16 residues. Germline-derived CDR1 and CDR2 are MNHEY and SVGAGI. CDR3 region: CASSYSAGGLRNEQFF. The DNA of the CDR3 is TGTGCCAGCAGTTACTCAGCGGGGGGGCTTAGGAATGAGCAGTTCTTC.

The chain uses TRBV5-5 and TRBJ1-1; 11 nucleotides agree with TRBD1. The CDR3 sequence is 15 residues long. V was pared by 4 bases and J by 4 bases, with 6 bases of the junction left unmatched. The germline V gene encodes CDR1 SGHKS and CDR2 YYEKEE (reference sequence). CDR3 protein: CASSARTGGGTEAFF. As DNA, the CDR3 is TGTGCCAGCAGCGCGCGGACAGGGGGCGGCACTGAAGCTTTCTTT.

The chain employs TRBV5-4 and TRBJ1-2, with 7 bases lining up with TRBD1. V shed 0 bases and J 7 bases; nucleotides not matched to a gene: 12. Germline V gene sequence: CDR1 SGHNT, CDR2 YYREEE (reference sequence). The CDR3 covers 16 residues. The DNA of the CDR3 is TGTGCCAGCAGCTTGGCTTTTAAACAGGGGAATGGTGGCTACACCTTC. This codes for CASSLAFKQGNGGYTF.

This chain uses TRBV28 with TRBJ2-5; no clear D gene. This CDR3 comprises 14 residues. The germline CDR1 and CDR2 sequences are MDHEN and SYDVKM. V lost 6 bases and J lost 4, with 15 bases in between. The CDR3 loop reads CASSPSGFRETQYF. Here the CDR3 DNA reads TGTGCCAGCAGCCCCTCCGGGTTTCGAGAGACCCAGTACTTC. The whole variable domain, remainder taken from reference TRBV28 and TRBJ2-5, is DVKVTQSSRYLVKRTGEKVFLECVQDMDHENMFWYRQDPGLGLRLIYFSYDVKMKEKGDIPEGYSVSREKKERFSLILESASTNQTSMYLCASSPSGFRETQYFGPGTRLLVL.